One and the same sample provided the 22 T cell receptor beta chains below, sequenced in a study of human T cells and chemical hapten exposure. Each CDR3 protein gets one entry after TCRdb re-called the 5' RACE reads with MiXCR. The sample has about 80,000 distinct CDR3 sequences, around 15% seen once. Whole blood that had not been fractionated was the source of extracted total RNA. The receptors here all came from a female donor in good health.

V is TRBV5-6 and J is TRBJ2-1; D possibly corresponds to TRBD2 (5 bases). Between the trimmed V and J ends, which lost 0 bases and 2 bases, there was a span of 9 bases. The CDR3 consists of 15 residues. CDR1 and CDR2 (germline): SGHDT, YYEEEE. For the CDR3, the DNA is TGTGCCAGCAGCTTGGTCGGGGAACCCTACAATGAGCAGTTCTTC. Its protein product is CASSLVGEPYNEQFF.

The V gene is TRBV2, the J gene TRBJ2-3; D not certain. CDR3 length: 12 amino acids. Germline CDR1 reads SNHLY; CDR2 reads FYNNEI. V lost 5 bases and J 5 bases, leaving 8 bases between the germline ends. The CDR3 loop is CASSSTGDTQYF. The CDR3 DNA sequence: TGTGCCAGCAGTTCTACTGGAGATACGCAGTATTTT.

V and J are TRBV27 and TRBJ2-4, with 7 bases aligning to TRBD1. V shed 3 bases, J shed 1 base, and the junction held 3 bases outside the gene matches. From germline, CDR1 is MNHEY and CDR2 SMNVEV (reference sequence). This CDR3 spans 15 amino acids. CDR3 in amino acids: CASSFQGVAKNIQYF. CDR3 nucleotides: TGTGCCAGCAGTTTCCAGGGGGTTGCCAAAAACATTCAGTACTTC.

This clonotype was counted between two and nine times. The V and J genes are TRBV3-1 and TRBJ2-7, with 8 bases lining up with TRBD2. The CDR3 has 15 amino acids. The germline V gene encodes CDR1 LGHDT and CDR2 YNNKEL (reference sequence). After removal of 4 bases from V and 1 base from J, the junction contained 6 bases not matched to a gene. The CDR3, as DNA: TGTGCCAGCAGCCTCCAACTAGCGGCTTCCTACGAGCAGTACTTC. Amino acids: CASSLQLAASYEQYF.

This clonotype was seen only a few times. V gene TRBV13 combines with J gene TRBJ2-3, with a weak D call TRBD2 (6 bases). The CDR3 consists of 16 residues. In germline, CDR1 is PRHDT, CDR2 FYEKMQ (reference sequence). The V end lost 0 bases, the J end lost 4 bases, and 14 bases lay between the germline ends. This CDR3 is CASSLGLWGRPDTQYF. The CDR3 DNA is TGTGCCAGCAGCTTAGGCCTCTGGGGGAGGCCAGATACGCAGTATTTT.

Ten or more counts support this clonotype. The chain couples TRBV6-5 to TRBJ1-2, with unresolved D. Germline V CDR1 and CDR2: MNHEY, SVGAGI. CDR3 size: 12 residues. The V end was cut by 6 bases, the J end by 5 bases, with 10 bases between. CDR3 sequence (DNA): TGTGCCAGCAGGGGCGGTGAATATGGCTACACCTTC. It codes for CASRGGEYGYTF.

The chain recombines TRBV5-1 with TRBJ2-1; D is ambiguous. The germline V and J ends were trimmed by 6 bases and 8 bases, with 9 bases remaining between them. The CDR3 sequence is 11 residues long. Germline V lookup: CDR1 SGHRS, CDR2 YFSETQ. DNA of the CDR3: TGCGCCAGCAATTTCGGCGATGAGCAGTTCTTC. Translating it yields CASNFGDEQFF.

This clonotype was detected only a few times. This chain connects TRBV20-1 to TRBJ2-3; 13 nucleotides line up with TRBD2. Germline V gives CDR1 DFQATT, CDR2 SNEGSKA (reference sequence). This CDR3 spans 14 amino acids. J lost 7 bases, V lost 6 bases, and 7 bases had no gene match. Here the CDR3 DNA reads TGCAGTGCACAGGGACTAGCGGGGACCTATACGCAGTATTTT. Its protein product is CSAQGLAGTYTQYF.

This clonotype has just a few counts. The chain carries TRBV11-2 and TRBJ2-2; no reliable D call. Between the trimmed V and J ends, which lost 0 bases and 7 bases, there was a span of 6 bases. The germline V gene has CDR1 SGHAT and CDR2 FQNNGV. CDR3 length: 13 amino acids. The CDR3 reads CASSLDRDGELFF. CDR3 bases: TGTGCCAGCAGCTTAGACCGAGACGGGGAGCTGTTTTTT.

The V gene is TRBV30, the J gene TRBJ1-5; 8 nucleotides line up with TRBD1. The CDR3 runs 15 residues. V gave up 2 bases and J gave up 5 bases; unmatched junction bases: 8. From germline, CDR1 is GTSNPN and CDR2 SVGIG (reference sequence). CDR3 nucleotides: TGTGCCTGGAGTCCTACCGGGACAGGCCATCAGCCCCAGCATTTT. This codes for CAWSPTGTGHQPQHF. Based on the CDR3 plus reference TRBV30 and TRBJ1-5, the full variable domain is SQTIHQWPATLVQPVGSPLSLECTVEGTSNPNLYWYRQAAGRGLQLLFYSVGIGQISSEVPQNLSASRPQDRQFILSSKKLLLSDSGFYLCAWSPTGTGHQPQHFGDGTRLSIL.

This CDR3 is CASSRPRDKAGTEAFF. The DNA of the CDR3 is TGTGCCAGTAGTAGGCCCCGGGACAAGGCGGGCACTGAAGCTTTCTTT. The gene calls are TRBV19 and TRBJ1-1; maybe TRBD1 (6 bases). Germline CDR1 reads LNHDA; CDR2 reads SQIVND (reference sequence). The CDR3 is made up of 16 amino acids. Trimming shortened V by 4 bases and J by 4 bases, and 19 bases separated the two germline ends.

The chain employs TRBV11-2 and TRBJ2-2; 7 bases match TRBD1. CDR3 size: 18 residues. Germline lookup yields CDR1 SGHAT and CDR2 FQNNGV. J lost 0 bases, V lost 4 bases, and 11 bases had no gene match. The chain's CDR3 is CASSSFNRGISNTGELFF. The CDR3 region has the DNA TGTGCCAGCAGCTCCTTTAACAGGGGAATTTCGAACACCGGGGAGCTGTTTTTT.

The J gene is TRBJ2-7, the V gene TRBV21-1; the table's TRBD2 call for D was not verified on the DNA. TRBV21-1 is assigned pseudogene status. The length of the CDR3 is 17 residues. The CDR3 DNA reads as TGTGCCAGCAGCAAAGCGAAGGGGCCCCTAAACCCCTACGAGCAGTACTTC. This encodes CASSKAKGPLNPYEQYF.

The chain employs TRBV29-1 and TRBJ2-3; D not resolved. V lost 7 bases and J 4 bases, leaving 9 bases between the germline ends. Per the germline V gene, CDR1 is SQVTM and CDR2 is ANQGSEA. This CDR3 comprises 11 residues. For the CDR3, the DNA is TGCAGCGCCCCGAATGCAGATACGCAGTATTTT. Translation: CSAPNADTQYF.

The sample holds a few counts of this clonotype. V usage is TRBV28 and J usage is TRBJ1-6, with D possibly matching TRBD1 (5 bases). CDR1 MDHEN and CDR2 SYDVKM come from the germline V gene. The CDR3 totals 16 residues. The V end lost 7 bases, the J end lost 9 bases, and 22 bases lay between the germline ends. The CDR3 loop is CASTPATGFGTSPLHF. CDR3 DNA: TGTGCCAGCACCCCGGCGACGGGATTTGGGACTTCACCCCTCCACTTT.

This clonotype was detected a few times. The CDR3 nucleotides read TGTGCCCCAACCTACGAGCAGTACTTC. This encodes CAPTYEQYF. The V call is TRBV25-1, the J call TRBJ2-7; no clear D. CDR3 length equals 9 residues. V dropped 11 bases and J dropped 2 bases, with 4 bases sitting between them. Germline CDR1 reads MGHDK; CDR2 reads SYGVNS.

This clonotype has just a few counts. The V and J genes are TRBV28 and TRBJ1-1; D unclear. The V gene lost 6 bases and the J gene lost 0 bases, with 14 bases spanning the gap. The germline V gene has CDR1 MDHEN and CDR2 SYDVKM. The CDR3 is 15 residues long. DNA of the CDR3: TGTGCCAGCAGAGAATGGGGAAAATTGAACACTGAAGCTTTCTTT. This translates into CASREWGKLNTEAFF. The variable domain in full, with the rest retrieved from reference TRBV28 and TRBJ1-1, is DVKVTQSSRYLVKRTGEKVFLECVQDMDHENMFWYRQDPGLGLRLIYFSYDVKMKEKGDIPEGYSVSREKKERFSLILESASTNQTSMYLCASREWGKLNTEAFFGQGTRLTVV.

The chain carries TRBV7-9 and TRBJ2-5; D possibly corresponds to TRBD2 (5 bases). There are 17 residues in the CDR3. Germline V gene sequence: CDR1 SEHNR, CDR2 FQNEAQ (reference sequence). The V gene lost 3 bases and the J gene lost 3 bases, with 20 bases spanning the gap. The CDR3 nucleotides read TGTGCCAGCAGCTTCGCCTCCCTACGGGGAATTAAAGAGACCCAGTACTTC. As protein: CASSFASLRGIKETQYF.

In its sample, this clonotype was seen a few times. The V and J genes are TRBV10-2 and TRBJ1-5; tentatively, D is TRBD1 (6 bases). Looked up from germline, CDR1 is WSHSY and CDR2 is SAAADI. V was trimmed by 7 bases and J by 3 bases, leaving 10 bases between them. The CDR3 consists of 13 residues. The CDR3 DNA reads TGCGCCAGCATTGGACAGTTCAATCAGCCCCAGCATTTT. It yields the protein CASIGQFNQPQHF.

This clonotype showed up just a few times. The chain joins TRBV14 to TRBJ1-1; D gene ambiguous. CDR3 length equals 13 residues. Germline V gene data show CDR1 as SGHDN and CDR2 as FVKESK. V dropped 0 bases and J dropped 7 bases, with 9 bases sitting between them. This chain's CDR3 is CASSQDYRHEAFF. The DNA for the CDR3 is TGTGCCAGCAGCCAAGATTACAGACATGAAGCTTTCTTT.

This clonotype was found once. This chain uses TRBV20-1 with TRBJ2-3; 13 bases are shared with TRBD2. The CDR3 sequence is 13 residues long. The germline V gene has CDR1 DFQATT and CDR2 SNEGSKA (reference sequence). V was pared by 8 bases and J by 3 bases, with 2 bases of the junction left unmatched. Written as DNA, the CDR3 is TGCAGTACGGGACTAGCGGGAACAGATACGCAGTATTTT. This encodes CSTGLAGTDTQYF.

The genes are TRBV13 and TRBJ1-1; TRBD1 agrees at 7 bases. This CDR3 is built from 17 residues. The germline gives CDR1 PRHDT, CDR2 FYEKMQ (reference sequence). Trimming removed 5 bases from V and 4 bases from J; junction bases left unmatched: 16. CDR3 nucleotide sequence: TGTGCCAGCAGCCCTAGACAGGGTCGGTCCGGCATCACTGAAGCTTTCTTT. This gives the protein CASSPRQGRSGITEAFF.